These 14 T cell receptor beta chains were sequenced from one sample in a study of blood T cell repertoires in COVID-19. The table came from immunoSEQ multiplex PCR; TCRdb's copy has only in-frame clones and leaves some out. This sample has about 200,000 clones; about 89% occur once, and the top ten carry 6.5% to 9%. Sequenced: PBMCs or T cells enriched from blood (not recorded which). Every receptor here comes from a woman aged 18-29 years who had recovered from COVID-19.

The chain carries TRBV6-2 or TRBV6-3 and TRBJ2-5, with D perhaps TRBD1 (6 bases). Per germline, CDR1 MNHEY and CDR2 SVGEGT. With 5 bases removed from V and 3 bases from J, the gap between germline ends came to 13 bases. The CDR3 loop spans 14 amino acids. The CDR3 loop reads CASSGRDTEETQYF. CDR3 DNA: TGTGCCAGCAGTGGCCGGGACACAGAAGAGACCCAGTACTTC.

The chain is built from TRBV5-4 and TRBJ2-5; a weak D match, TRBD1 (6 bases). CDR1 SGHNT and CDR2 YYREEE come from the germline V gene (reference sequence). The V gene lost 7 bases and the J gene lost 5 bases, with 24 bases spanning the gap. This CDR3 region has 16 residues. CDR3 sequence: CASGLLKTGITETQYF. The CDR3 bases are TGTGCCAGCGGATTACTCAAAACAGGGATTACCGAGACCCAGTACTTC.

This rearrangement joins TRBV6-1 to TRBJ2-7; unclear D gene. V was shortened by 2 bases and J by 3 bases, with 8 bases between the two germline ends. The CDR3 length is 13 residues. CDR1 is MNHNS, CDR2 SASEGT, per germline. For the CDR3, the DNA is TGTGCCAGCAGTGAATGGTCCGGCTACGAGCAGTACTTC. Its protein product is CASSEWSGYEQYF.

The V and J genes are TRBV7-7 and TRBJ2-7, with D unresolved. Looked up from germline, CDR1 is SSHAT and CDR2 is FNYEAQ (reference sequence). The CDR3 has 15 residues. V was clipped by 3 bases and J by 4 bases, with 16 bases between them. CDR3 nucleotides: TGTGCCAGCAGCTTGAGAGGCGGCTCCGGATACGAGCAGTACTTC. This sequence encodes CASSLRGGSGYEQYF. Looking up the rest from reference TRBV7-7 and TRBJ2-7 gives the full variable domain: GAGVSQSPRYKVTKRGQDVTLRCDPISSHATLYWYQQALGQGPEFLTYFNYEAQPDKSGLPSDRFSAERPEGSISTLTIQRTEQRDSAMYRCASSLRGGSGYEQYFGPGTRLTVT.

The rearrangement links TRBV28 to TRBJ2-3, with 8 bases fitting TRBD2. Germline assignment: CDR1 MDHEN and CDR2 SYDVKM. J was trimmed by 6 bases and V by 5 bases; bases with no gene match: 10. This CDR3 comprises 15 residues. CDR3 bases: TGTGCCAGCAGTCCCCCGGGGGGGGCCTTCGATACGCAGTATTTT. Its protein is CASSPPGGAFDTQYF. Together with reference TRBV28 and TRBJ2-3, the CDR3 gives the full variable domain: DVKVTQSSRYLVKRTGEKVFLECVQDMDHENMFWYRQDPGLGLRLIYFSYDVKMKEKGDIPEGYSVSREKKERFSLILESASTNQTSMYLCASSPPGGAFDTQYFGPGTRLTVL.

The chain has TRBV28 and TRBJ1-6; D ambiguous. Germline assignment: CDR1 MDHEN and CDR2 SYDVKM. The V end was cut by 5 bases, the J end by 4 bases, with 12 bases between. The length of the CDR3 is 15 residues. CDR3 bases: TGTGCCAGCAGTCCGGGAACTGTGTATAATTCACCCCTCCACTTT. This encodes CASSPGTVYNSPLHF.

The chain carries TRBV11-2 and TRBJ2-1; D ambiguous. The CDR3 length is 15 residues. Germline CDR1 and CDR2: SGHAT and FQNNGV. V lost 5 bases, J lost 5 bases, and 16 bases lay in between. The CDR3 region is CASSKPGGPHNEQFF. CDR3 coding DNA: TGTGCCAGCAGCAAACCTGGCGGTCCCCACAATGAGCAGTTCTTC. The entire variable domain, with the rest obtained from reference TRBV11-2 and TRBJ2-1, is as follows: EAGVAQSPRYKIIEKRQSVAFWCNPISGHATLYWYQQILGQGPKLLIQFQNNGVVDDSQLPKDRFSAERLKGVDSTLKIQPAKLEDSAVYLCASSKPGGPHNEQFFGPGTRLTVL.

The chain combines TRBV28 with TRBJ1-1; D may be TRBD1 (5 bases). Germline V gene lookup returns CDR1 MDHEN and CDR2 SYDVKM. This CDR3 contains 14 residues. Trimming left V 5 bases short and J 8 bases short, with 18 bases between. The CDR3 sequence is CASSPAGGEREAFF. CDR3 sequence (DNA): TGTGCCAGCAGTCCCGCGGGGGGGGAAAGGGAAGCTTTCTTT.

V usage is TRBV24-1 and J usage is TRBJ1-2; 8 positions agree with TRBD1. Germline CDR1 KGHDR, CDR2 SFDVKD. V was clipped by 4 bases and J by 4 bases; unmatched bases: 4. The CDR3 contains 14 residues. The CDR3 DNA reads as TGTGCCACCAGTGACACAGGGGGGCCCTATGGCTACACCTTC. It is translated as CATSDTGGPYGYTF.

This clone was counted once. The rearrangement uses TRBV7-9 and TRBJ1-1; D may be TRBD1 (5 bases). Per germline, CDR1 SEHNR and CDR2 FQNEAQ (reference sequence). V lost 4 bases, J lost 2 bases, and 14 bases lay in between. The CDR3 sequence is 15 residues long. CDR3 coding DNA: TGTGCCAGCAGCTCCCCGGGACTCCGTAACACTGAAGCTTTCTTT. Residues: CASSSPGLRNTEAFF.

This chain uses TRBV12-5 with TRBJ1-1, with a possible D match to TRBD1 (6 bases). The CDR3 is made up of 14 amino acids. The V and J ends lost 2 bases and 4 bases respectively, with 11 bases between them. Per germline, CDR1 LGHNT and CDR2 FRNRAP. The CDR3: CASGLPQGSTEAFF. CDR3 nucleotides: TGTGCTAGTGGTTTGCCCCAGGGGAGCACTGAAGCTTTCTTT.

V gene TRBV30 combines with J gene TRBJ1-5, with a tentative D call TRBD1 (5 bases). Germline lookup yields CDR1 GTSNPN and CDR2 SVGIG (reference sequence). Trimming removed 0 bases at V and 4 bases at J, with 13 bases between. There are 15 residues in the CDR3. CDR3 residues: CAWSVDGRANQPQHF. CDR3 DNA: TGTGCCTGGAGTGTCGATGGCAGGGCAAATCAGCCCCAGCATTTT.

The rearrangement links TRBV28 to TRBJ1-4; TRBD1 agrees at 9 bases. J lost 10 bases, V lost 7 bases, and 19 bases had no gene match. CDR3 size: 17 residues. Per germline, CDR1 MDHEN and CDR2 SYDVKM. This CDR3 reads CASNIAGGQGGFGKLFF. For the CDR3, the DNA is TGTGCCAGCAACATAGCCGGGGGACAGGGTGGGTTTGGAAAACTGTTTTTT.

CDR3 nucleotides: TGTGCCTGGTCCAGGGGGAGCTCCTACAATGAGCAGTTCTTC. Translation gives CAWSRGSSYNEQFF. This chain connects TRBV30 to TRBJ2-1; 7 nucleotides align to TRBD1. CDR1 and CDR2 (germline): GTSNPN, SVGIG (reference sequence). V lost 5 bases to trimming and J lost 0 bases; unmatched junction nucleotides: 4. CDR3 length equals 14 residues.